These T cell receptor beta chains were read from a single sample in a study of T cells in localized non-small cell lung cancer. Using immunoSEQ multiplex PCR, the repertoire was profiled, and TCRdb retains in-frame clones only, with some absent. The table records tens of thousands of clones, approximately 72% of them present only once. Sequencing was performed on peripheral blood, taken before any cancer treatment. The origin of the receptors is a male donor at least 60 years old with stage II squamous cell lung carcinoma. CDR3s include the opening cysteine and the closing phenylalanine or tryptophan. Each record gives: clone size, V gene, D gene, J gene, CDR3 DNA, CDR3 protein. A D gene is named only where the DNA matches it firmly. The size entry is marked missing in some rows and otherwise reads once, few, many or a size class.

few	TRBV29-1	TRBD2	TRBJ2-3	TGCAGCGTGAAGGGTACACTAGCGGGGGTTAGCACAGATACGCAGTATTTT	CSVKGTLAGVSTDTQYF
-	TRBV6-5	-	TRBJ2-7	TGTGCCAGCAGGGGGTTTTCCCCCTACGAGCAGTACTTC	CASRGFSPYEQYF
-	TRBV5-6	TRBD1	TRBJ2-1	TGTGCCAGCACTCGGGGGGACAGGGAGGAGTTCTTC	CASTRGDREEFF
-	TRBV9	-	TRBJ1-1	TGTGCCAGCAGCGTAGCTGACCGACGATCCAACACTGAAGCTTTCTTT	CASSVADRRSNTEAFF
-	TRBV2	TRBD2	TRBJ2-7	TGTGCCAGCAGTCAGGTGGCTAGCGGGATAAGAGTATCCTACGAGCAGTACTTC	CASSQVASGIRVSYEQYF
-	TRBV30	-	TRBJ2-6	TGTGCCTGGAGGGAGGGGTTGGTCAACGTCCTGACTTTC	CAWREGLVNVLTF
-	TRBV10-3	-	TRBJ1-3	TGTGCCATCACCGGGTCAAACTCTGGAAACACCATATATTTT	CAITGSNSGNTIYF
few	TRBV7-9	-	TRBJ1-1	TGTGCCAGCAGCTTAGCCGGCAGCCAATGGAACACTGAAGCTTTCTTT	CASSLAGSQWNTEAFF
few	TRBV14	-	TRBJ2-1	TGTGCCAGCAGCCAAGATCGGGGACTCGGAAGCAATGAGCAGTTCTTC	CASSQDRGLGSNEQFF
-	TRBV29-1	TRBD2	TRBJ2-1	TGCAGCGGCAATGAAGGGTGGTGGAGCGGGAGTGGCAATGAGCAGTTCTTC	CSGNEGWWSGSGNEQFF
-	TRBV6-5	TRBD2	TRBJ2-1	TGTGCCAGCAGCATGGGACTAGCGAGGGGATCTGAGCAGTTCTTC	CASSMGLARGSEQFF
-	TRBV12-5	-	TRBJ1-3	TGTGCTAGTGCCCCAAGGGGGGTCCTTGGAAACACCATATATTTT	CASAPRGVLGNTIYF
-	TRBV28	TRBD1	TRBJ2-5	TGTGCCAGCAGTGGGGGACAGGGGAGGGAGACCCAGTACTTC	CASSGGQGRETQYF
-	TRBV5-1	TRBD1	TRBJ1-2	TGCGCCAGCAGCTTGGGCCAGGGGGAAAGTGGCTACACCTTC	CASSLGQGESGYTF
-	TRBV29-1	TRBD1	TRBJ2-1	TGCAGCGTTGCGGACAGGGTTTACAATGAGCAGTTCTTC	CSVADRVYNEQFF
-	TRBV11-1	-	TRBJ2-1	TGTGCCAGCAGCTTAGACCGCCACAATGAGCAGTTCTTC	CASSLDRHNEQFF
-	TRBV21-1	-	TRBJ2-4	TGTGCCAGCAGCAAATTCAAAATTGAGGGAGACGGAAACATTCAGTACTTC	CASSKFKIEGDGNIQYF
-	TRBV7-2	-	TRBJ2-3	TGTGCCAGCAGCTTAGACGCAGGAGACACAGATACGCAGTATTTT	CASSLDAGDTDTQYF
few	TRBV18	-	TRBJ2-2	TGTGCCAGCTCACCCCAGGGGACGACCACCGGGGAGCTGTTTTTT	CASSPQGTTTGELFF
once	TRBV6-1	-	TRBJ1-1	TGTGCCAGCAGGCTCTGGGGGGCTGAAGCTTTCTTT	CASRLWGAEAFF
-	TRBV6-6	-	TRBJ1-5	TGTGCCAGCCAGGATTCAGGGCAGCCCCAGCATTTT	CASQDSGQPQHF
-	TRBV5-1	TRBD1	TRBJ2-7	TGCGCCAGCAGCTCGGGCGACACAGGGGGCCCCCACGAGCAGTACTTC	CASSSGDTGGPHEQYF
-	TRBV6-1	TRBD1	TRBJ1-4	TGTGCCAGCAGCGAAACAGGGGGCGCGGCTAATGAAAAACTGTTTTTT	CASSETGGAANEKLFF
few	TRBV11-3	-	TRBJ2-1	TGTGCCAGCCGCCCCGTGGGAGATGAGCAGTTCTTC	CASRPVGDEQFF
few	TRBV5-6	TRBD1	TRBJ1-1	TGTGCCAGCAGCTACACAGGGGGCTACACTGAAGCTTTCTTT	CASSYTGGYTEAFF
-	TRBV6-6	-	TRBJ1-2	TGTGCCAGCACCTTAGTAGGGGGAAACTATGGCTACACCTTC	CASTLVGGNYGYTF